The 21 T cell receptor beta chains in this list originate from one sample, sequenced in a study of blood T cell repertoires in COVID-19 (dated by TCRdb to the early 2020s). The protocol used for the library was the immunoSEQ multiplex PCR assay. In its TCRdb copy, this immuneACCESS table keeps in-frame sequences only and misses some clones. Where compared with another copy, unresolved V genes explain less than half of these, and the others have no known cause. This sample lists hundreds of thousands of clones; approximately 86% were detected once. Less than 9% of the sample is in the top ten clones. The sample was peripheral blood. The receptor source for this set is a woman in her sixties with COVID-19, enrolled during active disease.

The table lists this clone with many counts. The genes are TRBV7-9 and TRBJ1-2; 8 bases map to TRBD1. CDR1 SEHNR and CDR2 FQNEAQ come from the germline V gene (reference sequence). With 2 bases clipped from V and 4 bases from J, the junction kept 12 bases outside the gene matches. This CDR3 spans 17 amino acids. This CDR3 reads CASSLSRLGGQGYGYTF. The CDR3 coding sequence is TGTGCCAGCAGCTTATCGCGGTTGGGTGGACAGGGCTATGGCTACACCTTC.

The genes are TRBV5-1 and TRBJ2-7; 15 nucleotides align to TRBD2. CDR1 SGHRS and CDR2 YFSETQ come from the germline V gene. V lost 0 bases to trimming and J lost 0 bases; unmatched junction nucleotides: 4. The CDR3 sequence is 18 residues long. The CDR3 DNA reads TGCGCCAGCAGCTTGGCGGGACTAGCGGGGGGACCCTCCTACGAGCAGTACTTC. Translated: CASSLAGLAGGPSYEQYF.

This clone was counted ten times or more. V is TRBV24-1 and J is TRBJ1-2; 9 bases match TRBD1. The V and J ends lost 3 bases and 6 bases, in that order; junction bases with no gene match: 7. The CDR3 length is 15 residues. Germline values: CDR1 KGHDR, CDR2 SFDVKD. CDR3 amino acids: CATSDPAGQGDGYTF. Here the CDR3 DNA reads TGTGCCACCAGTGATCCCGCGGGACAGGGAGATGGCTACACCTTC.

There are a few counts of this clone. At one end the junction does not follow the germline gene, possibly because of a read error. J is TRBJ1-5 and V is TRBV5-6; TRBD1 might be the D (6 bases). This CDR3 is 14 amino acids long. Looked up from germline, CDR1 is SGHDT and CDR2 is YYEEEE. CDR3: CASSLDSSNQPQHF. CDR3 sequence (DNA): TGTGCCAGCAGTTTGGACAGTAGCAATCAGCCCCAGCATTTT.

This clone was recorded once. The gene calls are TRBV2 and TRBJ2-2; no clear D. The length of the CDR3 is 13 residues. The germline gives CDR1 SNHLY, CDR2 FYNNEI. Trimming cost V 10 bases and J 6 bases, with 15 bases left between them. CDR3 loop: CATRSRVPGELFF. CDR3 coding DNA: TGTGCCACCCGTTCTAGAGTTCCCGGGGAGCTGTTTTTT.

As concerns this clone: The same CDR3 arises from other DNA sequences in this sample as well. The J gene is TRBJ1-1, the V gene TRBV7-9; D uncertain. The CDR3 contains 13 residues. V was trimmed by 0 bases and J by 3 bases, leaving 5 bases between them. Germline-derived CDR1 and CDR2 are SEHNR and FQNEAQ (reference sequence). The CDR3 region is CASSLAGDTEAFF. The CDR3 DNA reads TGTGCCAGCAGCTTAGCCGGGGACACTGAAGCTTTCTTT.

About this clone: The sample holds other DNA sequences that translate to the same CDR3. The chain links TRBV9 to TRBJ2-5; 11 nucleotides agree with TRBD2. Germline trimming cut 0 bases from V and 5 bases from J; bases unmatched to any gene: 3. CDR1 is SGDLS, CDR2 YYNGEE, per germline. The CDR3 totals 15 residues. The CDR3: CASSVATSGGETQYF. The CDR3 DNA sequence: TGTGCCAGCAGCGTAGCAACTAGCGGGGGTGAGACCCAGTACTTC.

This clone was detected only a few times. V is TRBV9 and J is TRBJ2-3, with D possibly being TRBD2 (6 bases). The CDR3 spans 16 residues. The germline V and J ends were trimmed by 4 bases and 2 bases, with 17 bases remaining between them. CDR1 SGDLS and CDR2 YYNGEE come from the germline V gene. CDR3 loop: CASSPRAEGTTDTQYF. CDR3 in DNA: TGTGCCAGCAGCCCCAGGGCGGAGGGAACCACAGATACGCAGTATTTT. Full variable domain (remainder filled in from reference TRBV9 and TRBJ2-3): DSGVTQTPKHLITATGQRVTLRCSPRSGDLSVYWYQQSLDQGLQFLIQYYNGEERAKGNILERFSAQQFPDLHSELNLSSLELGDSALYFCASSPRAEGTTDTQYFGPGTRLTVL.

J is TRBJ1-4 and V is TRBV7-9; D unclear. CDR1 and CDR2 (germline): SEHNR, FQNEAQ (reference sequence). Trimming shortened V by 1 base and J by 8 bases, and 5 bases separated the two germline ends. This CDR3 has 12 residues. The CDR3 region has the DNA TGTGCCAGCAGCTTAGAAGCCGAAAAACTGTTTTTT. Amino acid sequence: CASSLEAEKLFF.

The sample holds one count of this clone. The chain has TRBV7-2 and TRBJ1-1, with TRBD1 matching over 7 bases. The germline V gene encodes CDR1 SGHTA and CDR2 FQGNSA. The CDR3 is 13 residues long. V was pared by 5 bases and J by 5 bases, with 5 bases of the junction left unmatched. The CDR3 loop reads CASSLTGLTEAFF. The CDR3 coding sequence is TGTGCCAGCAGCCTGACAGGGCTTACTGAAGCTTTCTTT.

This chain joins TRBV5-6 and TRBJ2-2, with TRBD2 as a possible D gene (5 bases). CDR1 and CDR2 (germline): SGHDT, YYEEEE. This CDR3 is 14 amino acids long. V dropped 0 bases and J dropped 7 bases, with 10 bases sitting between them. The CDR3: CASSLGGYGGELFF. The CDR3 DNA sequence: TGTGCCAGCAGCTTGGGCGGGTACGGCGGGGAGCTGTTTTTT.

The J gene is TRBJ1-1, the V gene TRBV10-3; tentative D call: TRBD1 (5 bases). The germline gives CDR1 ENHRY, CDR2 SYGVKD. Trimming took off 3 bases at V and 1 base at J, with 15 bases between the two ends. This CDR3 contains 16 residues. This chain's CDR3 is CAISDEFYGGNTEAFF. The CDR3 DNA reads TGTGCCATCAGTGACGAATTCTACGGGGGGAACACTGAAGCTTTCTTT.

V and J are TRBV5-1 and TRBJ2-7; 9 nucleotides align to TRBD2. CDR3 size: 15 residues. Germline values: CDR1 SGHRS, CDR2 YFSETQ. The trim removed 3 bases at V and 6 bases at J, leaving 10 bases unmatched. The CDR3 DNA sequence: TGCGCCAGCAGCTCCTCTGGTGGAGCGGGGGGCGAGCAGTACTTC. This translates into CASSSSGGAGGEQYF.

The rearrangement uses TRBV6-5 and TRBJ1-5, with D tentatively TRBD1 (5 bases). Trimming took off 6 bases at V and 3 bases at J, with 12 bases between the two ends. The CDR3 length is 14 residues. Germline assignment: CDR1 MNHEY and CDR2 SVGAGI. CDR3 DNA: TGTGCCAGCAGCGGGGGGGGATACAATCAGCCCCAGCATTTT. Translating gives CASSGGGYNQPQHF.

The chain recombines TRBV9 with TRBJ1-6; possible D gene TRBD1, 5 bases. V was pared by 3 bases and J by 9 bases, with 13 bases between. CDR3 length equals 14 residues. Germline values: CDR1 SGDLS, CDR2 YYNGEE. CDR3 DNA: TGTGCCAGCAGCGCCCTGGGGGGATTTTCACCCCTCCACTTT. Its protein is CASSALGGFSPLHF. Full variable domain (missing parts from reference TRBV9 and TRBJ1-6): DSGVTQTPKHLITATGQRVTLRCSPRSGDLSVYWYQQSLDQGLQFLIQYYNGEERAKGNILERFSAQQFPDLHSELNLSSLELGDSALYFCASSALGGFSPLHFGNGTRLTVT.

The V and J genes are TRBV6-1 and TRBJ1-2, with D possibly matching TRBD1 (5 bases). The CDR3 runs to 14 residues. V was clipped by 1 base and J by 5 bases, with 11 bases between them. CDR1 is MNHNS and CDR2 is SASEGT in the germline V gene. In DNA form, the CDR3 reads TGTGCCAGCAGTGAAGGCGGGGGTTGGTATGGCTACACCTTC. Its translation is CASSEGGGWYGYTF.

The CDR3 here is CASSYSTGTGLYTF. CDR3 sequence (DNA): TGTGCCAGCAGTTACTCGACTGGGACAGGGCTTTACACCTTC. This chain joins TRBV6-5 and TRBJ1-2, with 9 bases matching TRBD1. The CDR3 has 14 residues. V shed 0 bases and J 11 bases; nucleotides not matched to a gene: 7. The germline V gene has CDR1 MNHEY and CDR2 SVGAGI.

The CDR3 sequence is CASSLILAGGTDTQYF. DNA of the CDR3: TGTGCCAGCAGCTTAATTCTAGCGGGGGGAACAGATACGCAGTATTTT. The chain uses TRBV7-3 and TRBJ2-3, with 11 bases matching TRBD2. The CDR3 is 16 amino acids. The V gene end was trimmed by 1 base and the J gene end by 3 bases; junction bases not matched to a gene: 3. Germline lookup yields CDR1 SGHTA and CDR2 FQGTGA.

The V and J genes are TRBV13 and TRBJ2-7, with TRBD2 as a possible D gene (6 bases). Trimming took 5 bases from V and 2 from J, leaving 19 bases between them. The CDR3 is made up of 16 amino acids. Germline V gives CDR1 PRHDT, CDR2 FYEKMQ (reference sequence). CDR3 sequence: CASSHHRGTKTYEQYF. In DNA, the CDR3 is TGTGCCAGCAGCCATCATCGGGGGACCAAAACCTACGAGCAGTACTTC.

The rearrangement uses TRBV5-1 and TRBJ2-7; D call uncertain. The CDR3 has 13 residues. The V end lost 1 base, the J end lost 2 bases, and 7 bases lay between the germline ends. Looked up from germline, CDR1 is SGHRS and CDR2 is YFSETQ. The CDR3 protein is CASSLPSTYEQYF. In nucleotides, the CDR3 is TGCGCCAGCAGCTTGCCCAGTACCTACGAGCAGTACTTC.

The table lists this clone with a few counts. The chain joins TRBV19 to TRBJ1-1; the D is unclear. The CDR3 loop spans 13 amino acids. The germline gives CDR1 LNHDA, CDR2 SQIVND (reference sequence). Trimming shortened V by 6 bases and J by 0 bases, and 8 bases separated the two germline ends. This CDR3 is CASRGTVNTEAFF. The CDR3 DNA follows: TGTGCCAGTAGGGGCACCGTGAACACTGAAGCTTTCTTT.